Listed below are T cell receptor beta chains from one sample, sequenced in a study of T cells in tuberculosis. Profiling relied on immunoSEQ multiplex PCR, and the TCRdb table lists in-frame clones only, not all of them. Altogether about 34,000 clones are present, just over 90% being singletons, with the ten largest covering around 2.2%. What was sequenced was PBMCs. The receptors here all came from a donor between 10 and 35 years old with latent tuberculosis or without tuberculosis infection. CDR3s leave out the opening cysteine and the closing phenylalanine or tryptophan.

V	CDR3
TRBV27	ASSLSVRYGSYEQY
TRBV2	ASTPTGYGLSGNTIY
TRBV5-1	ASSREGLAGGGETQY
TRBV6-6	ASTKGPYEQY
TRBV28	ASSSLSDRHGYT
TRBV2	ASSTGLEQY
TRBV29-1	SVEDGIISGEKLF
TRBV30	AWSARQGASQPQH
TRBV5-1	ASSLATSWANVLT
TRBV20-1	SASDRNEQF
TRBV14	ASSDRHLATNGYT
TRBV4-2	ASSLGQGPYEQY
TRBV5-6	ASSLLTGQGRNQPQH
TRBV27	ASRPGGSGSKRKQF
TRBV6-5	ASGPDSPLH
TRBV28	ASTTTRAVVHEQF
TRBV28	ASSLPRGGNTEAF
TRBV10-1	ARDRGYYGYT
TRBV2	ASSLPGTGEWNEQF
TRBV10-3	AISEGGTLADEQF
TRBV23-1	ASSQESSGGVEETQY
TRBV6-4	ASSINAISPLH
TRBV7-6	ASSLYSGETYEQY
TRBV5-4	ASSLDSNQPQH
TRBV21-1	ASSKVRRVFFGELF
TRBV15	ATSFGTGEETQY
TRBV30	AWRVWDRSPYEQY